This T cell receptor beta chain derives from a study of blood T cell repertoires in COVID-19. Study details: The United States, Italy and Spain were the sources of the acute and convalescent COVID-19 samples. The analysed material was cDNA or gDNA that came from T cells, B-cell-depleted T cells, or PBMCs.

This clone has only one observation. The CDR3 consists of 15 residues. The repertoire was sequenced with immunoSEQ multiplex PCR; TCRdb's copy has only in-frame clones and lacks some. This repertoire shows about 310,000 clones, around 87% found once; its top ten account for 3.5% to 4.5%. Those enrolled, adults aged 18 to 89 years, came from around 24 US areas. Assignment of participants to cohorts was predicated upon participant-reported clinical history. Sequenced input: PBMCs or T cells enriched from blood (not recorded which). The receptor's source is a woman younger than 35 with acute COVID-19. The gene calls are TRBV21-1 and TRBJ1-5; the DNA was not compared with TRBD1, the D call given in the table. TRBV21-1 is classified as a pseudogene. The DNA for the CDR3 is TGTGCCAGCAGCCCGGGACAGAATAGCAATCAGCCCCAGCATTTT. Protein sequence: CASSPGQNSNQPQHF.